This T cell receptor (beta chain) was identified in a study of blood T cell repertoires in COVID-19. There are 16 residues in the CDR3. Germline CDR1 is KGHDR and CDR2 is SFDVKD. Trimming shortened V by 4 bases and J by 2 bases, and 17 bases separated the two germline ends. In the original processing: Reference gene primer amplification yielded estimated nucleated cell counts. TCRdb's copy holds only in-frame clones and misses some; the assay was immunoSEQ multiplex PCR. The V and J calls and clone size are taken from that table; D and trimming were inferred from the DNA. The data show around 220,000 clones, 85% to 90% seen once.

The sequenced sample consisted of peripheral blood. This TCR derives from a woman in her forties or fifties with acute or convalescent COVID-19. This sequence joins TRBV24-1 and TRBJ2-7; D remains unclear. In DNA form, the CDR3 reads TGTGCCACCAGTGAAGCGACGGTGCTGTTTCCCTACGAGCAGTACTTC. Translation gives CATSEATVLFPYEQYF.